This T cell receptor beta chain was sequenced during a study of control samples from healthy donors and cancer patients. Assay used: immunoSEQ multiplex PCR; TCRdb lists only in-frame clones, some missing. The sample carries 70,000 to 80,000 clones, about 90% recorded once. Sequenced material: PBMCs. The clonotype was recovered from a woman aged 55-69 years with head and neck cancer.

The CDR3 loop is CASSLFFGVTPYEQYF. In DNA, the CDR3 is TGTGCCAGCAGTTTATTTTTCGGGGTTACGCCCTACGAGCAGTACTTC. The J gene is TRBJ2-7, the V gene TRBV28, with TRBD2 as a possible D gene (5 bases). V was trimmed by 1 base and J by 2 bases, leaving 15 bases between them. The CDR3 sequence is 16 residues long. The germline V gene encodes CDR1 MDHEN and CDR2 SYDVKM.